This TCR beta chain was obtained from a study of blood T cells in healthy people across ages. This clonotype has only a few counts. Next came a second PCR, run for about 6 to 11 cycles, which used a sample-barcoded 5' primer along with a J-beta primer mix. TCRdb ran MiXCR on the 5' RACE reads and lists one entry per CDR3 protein. The table shows about 1.1 million distinct CDR3 sequences, with less than 45% occurring only once. V gave up 3 bases and J gave up 3 bases, with 12 bases separating them. The CDR3 length is 14 residues. From germline, CDR1 is ENHRY and CDR2 SYGVKD. The sample providers were healthy Caucasian people from Russia, aged roughly 6 to 95. Total RNA, at least 5.5 micrograms per sample, came from PBMCs.

The receptor's source is a man aged 18 to 35 in good health. The genes are TRBV10-3 and TRBJ2-7; maybe TRBD1 (5 bases). The sample was blood. CDR3 sequence reads: CAISEGLGLYEQYF. DNA for the CDR3: TGTGCCATCAGTGAAGGGCTGGGGCTCTACGAGCAGTACTTC.